The 13 T cell receptor beta chains below were found in one sample sequenced in a study of T cell responses to AZD1222 COVID-19 vaccine. TCRdb's table, derived via immunoSEQ multiplex PCR, lists solely in-frame clones and lacks some. The sample holds some 110,000 clones, roughly 84% seen once. The input for sequencing was peripheral blood, taken on day 0 of AZD1222 vaccination. These receptors were obtained from an adult in good health.

The V and J genes are TRBV5-1 and TRBJ2-7; no clear D. This CDR3 region has 11 residues. The V and J ends lost 2 bases and 3 bases respectively, with 3 bases between them. Germline V gene data show CDR1 as SGHRS and CDR2 as YFSETQ. The CDR3 sequence is CASSFNYEQYF. CDR3 bases: TGCGCCAGCAGCTTTAACTACGAGCAGTACTTC.

The chain combines TRBV6-5 with TRBJ2-7, with 8 bases fitting TRBD2. The CDR3 is made up of 13 amino acids. CDR1 MNHEY and CDR2 SVGAGI come from the germline V gene. V trimming: 8 bases; J trimming: 6 bases; junction bases outside the gene matches: 9. The CDR3 bases are TGTGCCAGCGGGCGAGCGGGGGAACTCGAGCAGTACTTC. Translated: CASGRAGELEQYF.

The J gene is TRBJ1-2, the V gene TRBV19; D is unclear. Germline-derived CDR1 and CDR2 are LNHDA and SQIVND (reference sequence). The CDR3 totals 12 residues. Trimming removed 7 bases at V and 5 bases at J, with 11 bases between. The CDR3 DNA follows: TGTGCCAGTAAAACAAGAGATTATGGCTACACCTTC. It codes for CASKTRDYGYTF.

CDR3 protein: CASSIPSGGGALDTQYF. CDR3 sequence (DNA): TGTGCCAGTAGTATCCCCTCCGGCGGGGGGGCTCTGGATACGCAGTATTTT. The V gene is TRBV19, the J gene TRBJ2-3; 9 bases are shared with TRBD2. CDR3 length: 17 amino acids. Trimming cost V 3 bases and J 6 bases; bases outside gene matches: 13. Germline V gives CDR1 LNHDA, CDR2 SQIVND (reference sequence).

The rearrangement joins TRBV23-1 to TRBJ1-2, with 8 bases aligning to TRBD1. TRBV23-1 is filed as an ORF, its function uncertain. The CDR3 contains 19 residues. Unmatched junction bases numbered 16, after V lost 0 bases and J lost 4 bases. The CDR3 spells CASSQSVGAGGKRIYGYTF. DNA of the CDR3: TGCGCCAGCAGTCAATCGGTGGGCGCAGGGGGCAAGCGGATCTATGGCTACACCTTC.

This clone occurred once. In nucleotides, the CDR3 is TGTGCCAGCAGAGTGACTAGCGGCGGGACAGATACGCAGTATTTT. It codes for CASRVTSGGTDTQYF. The chain couples TRBV7-2 to TRBJ2-3, with TRBD2 matching over 9 bases. Germline CDR1 SGHTA, CDR2 FQGNSA. The CDR3 has 15 residues. Losses at the gene ends were 6 bases for V and 3 bases for J; bases not matched to a gene: 7.

The V and J genes are TRBV21-1 and TRBJ2-2; the D call of TRBD2 is as the table states it, not checked on the DNA. TRBV21-1 is noted as a pseudogene. This CDR3 comprises 17 residues. The DNA of the CDR3 is TGTGCCAGCAGCAAAAATCCCAAAAGAGGTCGCACCGGGGAGCTGTTTTTT. Translated: CASSKNPKRGRTGELFF.

This chain uses TRBV18 with TRBJ2-5; D unclear. The germline gives CDR1 KGHSH, CDR2 LQKENI. CDR3 length: 13 amino acids. V was cut by 2 bases and J by 1 base, with 5 bases left in between. CDR3 region: CASSPNSQETQYF. For the CDR3, the DNA is TGTGCCAGCTCACCAAACAGCCAAGAGACCCAGTACTTC.

The J gene is TRBJ2-3, the V gene TRBV11-2, with 9 bases that match TRBD2. The CDR3 has 18 amino acids. CDR1 is SGHAT, CDR2 FQNNGV, per germline. Trimming removed 5 bases from V and 5 bases from J; junction bases left unmatched: 17. CDR3 sequence reads: CASSTQKSAGGRIDTQYF. In nucleotides, the CDR3 is TGTGCCAGCAGCACCCAGAAGTCGGCGGGGGGGCGTATAGATACGCAGTATTTT.

The chain couples TRBV12-3 or TRBV12-4 to TRBJ1-1; a weak D match, TRBD1 (6 bases). V was pared by 5 bases and J by 7 bases, with 14 bases between. The CDR3 has 13 amino acids. The CDR3 sequence: CASSAGAAGEAFF. In nucleotides, the CDR3 is TGTGCCAGCAGTGCAGGGGCGGCGGGTGAAGCTTTCTTT.

This clone was seen only once. The chain is built from TRBV19 and TRBJ1-5; D is ambiguous. V gave up 0 bases and J gave up 5 bases, with 11 bases separating them. Germline CDR1 reads LNHDA; CDR2 reads SQIVND (reference sequence). The CDR3 totals 15 residues. In DNA form, the CDR3 reads TGTGCCAGTAGTATAGATACAAATATCCATCAGCCCCAGCATTTT. Translated: CASSIDTNIHQPQHF.

This chain connects TRBV5-1 to TRBJ2-6; TRBD1 matches 10 bases. Germline CDR1 SGHRS, CDR2 YFSETQ. V lost 2 bases and J lost 0; bases outside the gene matches: 8. The CDR3 totals 19 residues. In DNA form, the CDR3 reads TGCGCCAGCAGCTTATTACCGGGGACAGGGGTCTCTGGGGCCAACGTCCTGACTTTC. It codes for CASSLLPGTGVSGANVLTF.

This chain joins TRBV14 and TRBJ1-2; 9 bases fit TRBD1. The CDR3 has 14 amino acids. The J segment lost 7 bases and the V segment lost 3 bases, leaving 6 bases of the junction unmatched. CDR1 is SGHDN, CDR2 FVKESK, per germline. The CDR3 coding sequence is TGTGCCAGCAGCCACCGACAGGGGGTTGGTGGCTACACCTTC. Protein sequence: CASSHRQGVGGYTF.